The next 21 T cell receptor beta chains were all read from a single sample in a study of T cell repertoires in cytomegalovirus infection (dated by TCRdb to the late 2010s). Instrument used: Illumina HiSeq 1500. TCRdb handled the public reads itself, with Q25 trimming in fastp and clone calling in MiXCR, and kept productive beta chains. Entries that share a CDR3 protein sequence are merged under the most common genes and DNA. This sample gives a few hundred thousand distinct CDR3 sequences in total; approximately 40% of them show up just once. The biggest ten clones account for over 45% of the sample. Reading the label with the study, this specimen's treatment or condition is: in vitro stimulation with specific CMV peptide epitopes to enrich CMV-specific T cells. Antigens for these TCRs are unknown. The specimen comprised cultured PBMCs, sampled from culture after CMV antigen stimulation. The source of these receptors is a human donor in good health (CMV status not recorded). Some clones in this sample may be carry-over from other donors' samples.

The CDR3 nucleotides are TGTGCCATCAGTGATCCGGTGGTTGGCAATCAGCCCCAGCATTTT. Its protein is CAISDPVVGNQPQHF. This chain links TRBV10-3 with TRBJ1-5; D is unresolved. The CDR3 length is 15 residues. Germline-derived CDR1 and CDR2 are ENHRY and SYGVKD. Trimming stripped 3 bases from V and 2 bases from J, with 11 bases between.

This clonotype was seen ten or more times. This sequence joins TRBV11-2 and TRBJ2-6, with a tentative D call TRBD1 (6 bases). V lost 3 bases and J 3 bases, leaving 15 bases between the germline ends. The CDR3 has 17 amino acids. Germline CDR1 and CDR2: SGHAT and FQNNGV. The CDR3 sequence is CASSFRDQGYGANVLTF. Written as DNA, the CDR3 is TGTGCCAGCAGCTTTCGGGACCAGGGGTATGGGGCCAACGTCCTGACTTTC.

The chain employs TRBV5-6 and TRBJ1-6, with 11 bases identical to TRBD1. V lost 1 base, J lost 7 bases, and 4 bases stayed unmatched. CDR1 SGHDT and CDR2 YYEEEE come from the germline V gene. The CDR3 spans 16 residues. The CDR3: CASSLWGQGENSPLHF. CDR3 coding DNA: TGTGCCAGCAGCTTGTGGGGACAGGGGGAGAATTCACCCCTCCACTTT.

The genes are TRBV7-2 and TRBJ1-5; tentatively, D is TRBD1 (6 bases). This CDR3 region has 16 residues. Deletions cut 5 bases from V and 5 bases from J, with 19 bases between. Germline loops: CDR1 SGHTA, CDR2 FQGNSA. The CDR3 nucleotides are TGTGCCAGCAGCCTTGACTCGTACAGGGCATATCAGCCCCAGCATTTT. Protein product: CASSLDSYRAYQPQHF.

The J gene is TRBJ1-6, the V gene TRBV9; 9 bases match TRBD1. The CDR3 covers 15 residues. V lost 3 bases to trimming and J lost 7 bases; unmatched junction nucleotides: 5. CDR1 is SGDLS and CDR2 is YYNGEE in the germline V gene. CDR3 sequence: CASSARDRDNSPLHF. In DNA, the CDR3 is TGTGCCAGCAGCGCTAGGGACAGGGACAATTCACCCCTCCACTTT.

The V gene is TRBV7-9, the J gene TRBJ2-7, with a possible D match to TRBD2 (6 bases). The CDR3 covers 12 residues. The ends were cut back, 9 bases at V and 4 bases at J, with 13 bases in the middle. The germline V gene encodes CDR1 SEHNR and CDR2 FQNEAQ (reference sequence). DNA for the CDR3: TGTGCCAGTTGGCGGGACTCATACGAGCAGTACTTC. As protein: CASWRDSYEQYF. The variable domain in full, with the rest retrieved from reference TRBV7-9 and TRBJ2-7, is DTGVSQNPRHKITKRGQNVTFRCDPISEHNRLYWYRQTLGQGPEFLTYFQNEAQLEKSRLLSDRFSAERPKGSFSTLEIQRTEQGDSAMYLCASWRDSYEQYFGPGTRLTVT.

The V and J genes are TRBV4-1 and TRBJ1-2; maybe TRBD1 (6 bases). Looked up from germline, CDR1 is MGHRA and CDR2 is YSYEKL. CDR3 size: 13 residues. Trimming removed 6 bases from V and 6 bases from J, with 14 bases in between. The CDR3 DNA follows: TGCGCCAGCAGACCAGACAGGAAGAATGGCTACACCTTC. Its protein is CASRPDRKNGYTF.

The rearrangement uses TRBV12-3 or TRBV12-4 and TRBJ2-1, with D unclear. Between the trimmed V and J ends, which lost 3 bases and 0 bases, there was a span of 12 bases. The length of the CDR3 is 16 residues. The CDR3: CASSFGLWSSYNEQFF. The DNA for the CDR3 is TGTGCCAGCAGTTTTGGGCTATGGAGCTCCTACAATGAGCAGTTCTTC.

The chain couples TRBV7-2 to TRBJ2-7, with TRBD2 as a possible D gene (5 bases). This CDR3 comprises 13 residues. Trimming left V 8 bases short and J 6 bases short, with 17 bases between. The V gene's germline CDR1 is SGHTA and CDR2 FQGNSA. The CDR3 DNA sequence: TGTGCCAGCTCCTCGAGAGGGCCCCCCGAGCAGTACTTC. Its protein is CASSSRGPPEQYF.

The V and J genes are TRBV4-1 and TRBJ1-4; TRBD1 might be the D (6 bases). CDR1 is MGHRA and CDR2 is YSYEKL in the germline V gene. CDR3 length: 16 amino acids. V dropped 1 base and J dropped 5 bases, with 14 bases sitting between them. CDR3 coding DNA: TGCGCCAGCAGCCAAGCGGACAGATTCCAAAATGAAAAACTGTTTTTT. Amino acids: CASSQADRFQNEKLFF.

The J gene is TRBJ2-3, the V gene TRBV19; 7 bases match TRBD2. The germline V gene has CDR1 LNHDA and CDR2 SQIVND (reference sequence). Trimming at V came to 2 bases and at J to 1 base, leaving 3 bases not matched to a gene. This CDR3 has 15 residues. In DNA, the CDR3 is TGTGCCAGTAGTATAATGGGGGGGGGCACAGATACGCAGTATTTT. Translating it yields CASSIMGGGTDTQYF.

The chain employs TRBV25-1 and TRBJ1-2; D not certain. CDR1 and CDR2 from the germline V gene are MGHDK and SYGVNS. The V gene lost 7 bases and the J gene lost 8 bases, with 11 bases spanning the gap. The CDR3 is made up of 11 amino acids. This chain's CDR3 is CASNFGGGYTF. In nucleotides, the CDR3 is TGTGCCAGCAACTTCGGCGGCGGCTACACCTTC.

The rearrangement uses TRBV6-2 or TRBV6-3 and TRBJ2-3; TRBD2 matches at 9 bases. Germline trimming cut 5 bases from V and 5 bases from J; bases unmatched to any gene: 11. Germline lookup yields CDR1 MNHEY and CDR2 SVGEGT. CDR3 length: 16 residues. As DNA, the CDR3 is TGTGCCAGCAGTCGATATAGCGGGAGAAGAGGAGATACGCAGTATTTT. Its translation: CASSRYSGRRGDTQYF.

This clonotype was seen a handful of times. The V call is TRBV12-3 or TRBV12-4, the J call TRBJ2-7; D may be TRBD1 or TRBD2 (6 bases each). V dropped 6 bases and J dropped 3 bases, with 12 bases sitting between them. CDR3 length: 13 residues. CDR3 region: CASRAGHLYEQYF. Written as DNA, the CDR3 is TGTGCCAGCAGGGCGGGACACCTCTACGAGCAGTACTTC.

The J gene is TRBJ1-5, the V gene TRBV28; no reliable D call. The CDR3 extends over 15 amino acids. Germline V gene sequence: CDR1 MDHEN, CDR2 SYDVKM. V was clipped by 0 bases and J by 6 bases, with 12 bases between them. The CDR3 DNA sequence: TGTGCCAGCAGTTTATGGGACTCACGCGGTCAGCCCCAGCATTTT. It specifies CASSLWDSRGQPQHF.

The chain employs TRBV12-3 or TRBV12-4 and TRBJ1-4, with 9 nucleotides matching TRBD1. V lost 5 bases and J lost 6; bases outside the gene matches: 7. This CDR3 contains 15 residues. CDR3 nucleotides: TGTGCCAGCAGTCCAACACAGGGGGCGTATGAAAAACTGTTTTTT. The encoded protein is CASSPTQGAYEKLFF.

In DNA form, the CDR3 reads TGTGCCAGCAGTTACTCGCGTCTGGATTCCGGGACTAGAGGGGTTCCAGATACGCAGTATTTT. This sequence encodes CASSYSRLDSGTRGVPDTQYF. The V gene is TRBV6-8, the J gene TRBJ2-3; TRBD2 agrees at 8 bases. Trimming cost V 0 bases and J 4 bases; bases outside gene matches: 21. The germline V gene has CDR1 MNHGY and CDR2 SAAAGT. This CDR3 region has 21 residues.

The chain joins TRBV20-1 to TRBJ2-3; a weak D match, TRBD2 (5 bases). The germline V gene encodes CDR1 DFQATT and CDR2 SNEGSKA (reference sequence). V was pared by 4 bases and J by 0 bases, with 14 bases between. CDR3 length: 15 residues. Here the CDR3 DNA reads TGCAGTGCTAAGGACCCACGAGGGAGCACAGATACGCAGTATTTT. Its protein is CSAKDPRGSTDTQYF.

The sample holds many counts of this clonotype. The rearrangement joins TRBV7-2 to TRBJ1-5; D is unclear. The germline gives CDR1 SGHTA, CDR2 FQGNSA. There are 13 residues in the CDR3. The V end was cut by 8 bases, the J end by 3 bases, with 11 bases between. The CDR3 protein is CASSWTDNQPQHF. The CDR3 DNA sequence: TGTGCCAGCTCGTGGACGGACAATCAGCCCCAGCATTTT.

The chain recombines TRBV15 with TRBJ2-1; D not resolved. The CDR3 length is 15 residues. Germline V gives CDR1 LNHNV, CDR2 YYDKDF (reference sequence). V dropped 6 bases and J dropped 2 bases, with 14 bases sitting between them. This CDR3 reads CATSPTKRTYNEQFF. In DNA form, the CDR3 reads TGTGCCACCAGTCCAACAAAGAGGACCTACAATGAGCAGTTCTTC.

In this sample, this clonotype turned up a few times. The CDR3 here is CATSPGDGYTF. CDR3 coding DNA: TGTGCCACCTCCCCCGGGGATGGCTACACCTTC. The chain recombines TRBV19 with TRBJ1-2; D is undetermined. Trimming left V 10 bases short and J 6 bases short, with 12 bases between. The CDR3 is 11 residues long. The germline CDR1 and CDR2 sequences are LNHDA and SQIVND (reference sequence).